The 12 T cell receptor beta chains listed next were all sequenced from one sample in a study of cytomegalovirus exposure and HLA in healthy donors (dated by TCRdb to 2016 to 2017). The library was produced with the immunoSEQ multiplex PCR assay. A mixture of 60 forward primers for TCR Vbeta segments and 13 reverse primers for TCR Jbeta segments was used in the multiplex PCR. TCRdb provides this immuneACCESS table in a form limited to in-frame rearrangements. Some clones are lacking; in checked studies, under half of them reflect an unresolved V gene, and why the rest are absent is not known. The sample table shows nearly 200,000 clones, and around 79% are seen once. The ten largest clones capture around 0.38% of the sample. Material for sequencing was PBMCs. These receptor sequences come from a male donor in good health and CMV-seropositive.

The V gene is TRBV4-2, the J gene TRBJ2-1; weak D call: TRBD1 (5 bases). The CDR3 covers 12 residues. The V and J ends lost 5 bases and 6 bases respectively, with 8 bases between them. Germline assignment: CDR1 LGHNA and CDR2 YNFKEQ. In DNA form, the CDR3 reads TGTGCCAGCAGCTTCCAGGGCAATGAGCAGTTCTTC. Residues: CASSFQGNEQFF.

This rearrangement joins TRBV9 to TRBJ1-1; 7 nucleotides line up with TRBD1. Germline loops: CDR1 SGDLS, CDR2 YYNGEE. The CDR3 is 14 residues long. V was pared by 2 bases and J by 2 bases, with 3 bases of the junction left unmatched. The CDR3 loop is CASSVRDSNTEAFF. The CDR3 bases are TGTGCCAGCAGCGTTAGGGACAGTAACACTGAAGCTTTCTTT. The variable domain in full, completed from reference TRBV9 and TRBJ1-1, reads DSGVTQTPKHLITATGQRVTLRCSPRSGDLSVYWYQQSLDQGLQFLIQYYNGEERAKGNILERFSAQQFPDLHSELNLSSLELGDSALYFCASSVRDSNTEAFFGQGTRLTVV.

This chain connects TRBV5-6 to TRBJ2-1; D call uncertain. Germline V gene lookup returns CDR1 SGHDT and CDR2 YYEEEE. The length of the CDR3 is 15 residues. V lost 0 bases, J lost 0 bases, and 7 bases lay in between. This CDR3 reads CASSLGSSSYNEQFF. CDR3 DNA: TGTGCCAGCAGCTTGGGCTCCAGCTCCTACAATGAGCAGTTCTTC.

The chain has TRBV25-1 and TRBJ2-1; D is unresolved. Trimming shortened V by 3 bases and J by 2 bases, and 11 bases separated the two germline ends. CDR1 and CDR2 (germline): MGHDK, SYGVNS. This CDR3 is 15 amino acids long. The CDR3 sequence is CASSDGGFTYNEQFF. CDR3 nucleotides: TGTGCCAGCAGTGACGGCGGCTTTACCTACAATGAGCAGTTCTTC.

In its sample, this clone was seen a few times. One end of the junction is discordant with germline, which a read error may explain. The chain combines TRBV5-8 with TRBJ2-5; D may be TRBD2 (5 bases). CDR3 size: 14 residues. Germline V CDR1 and CDR2: SGHTS, YDEGEE. CDR3 sequence (DNA): TGTGCCAGCAGCTTCGCAGCGGTCCAAGAGGCCCAGTACTTC. Residues: CASSFAAVQEAQYF.

This clone was counted once. The gene calls are TRBV4-3 and TRBJ1-6; D remains ambiguous. The CDR3 sequence is 14 residues long. Germline V gives CDR1 LGHNA, CDR2 YSLEER. Trimming took off 7 bases at V and 0 bases at J, with 7 bases between the two ends. CDR3 sequence (DNA): TGCGCCAGCACTGAGGGCTCCTATAATTCACCCCTCCACTTT. It yields the protein CASTEGSYNSPLHF.

The chain combines TRBV7-9 with TRBJ1-2; unclear D gene. Germline values: CDR1 SEHNR, CDR2 FQNEAQ (reference sequence). There are 13 residues in the CDR3. V was pared by 3 bases and J by 4 bases, with 9 bases between. The chain's CDR3 is CASSFRDSYGYTF. Here the CDR3 DNA reads TGTGCCAGCAGCTTTCGAGACTCCTATGGCTACACCTTC.

This chain uses TRBV28 with TRBJ2-7; 7 bases are shared with TRBD2. This CDR3 contains 13 residues. From germline, CDR1 is MDHEN and CDR2 SYDVKM. The V gene end was trimmed by 2 bases and the J gene end by 7 bases; junction bases not matched to a gene: 5. The CDR3 DNA reads as TGTGCCAGCAGTTTACTGGGGGAGGGAGAGCAGTACTTC. Amino acid sequence: CASSLLGEGEQYF.

The chain links TRBV6-5 to TRBJ2-5, with D unclear. The DNA end is a closer match to TRBJ2-7, so the J assignment may be wrong. This CDR3 comprises 13 residues. CDR1 and CDR2 (germline): MNHEY, SVGAGI. The CDR3 sequence: CASSYGQTYEQYF. CDR3 in DNA: TGTGCCAGCAGTTACGGGCAGACCTACGAGCAGTACTTC.

CDR3: CASSSLDRAREQYF. CDR3 DNA: TGTGCCAGCAGTTCCCTTGACAGGGCCCGCGAGCAGTACTTC. The rearrangement links TRBV6-5 to TRBJ2-7; 7 positions agree with TRBD1. After removal of 4 bases from V and 6 bases from J, the junction contained 9 bases not matched to a gene. The CDR3 covers 14 residues. Per germline, CDR1 MNHEY and CDR2 SVGAGI.

The genes are TRBV5-1 and TRBJ2-5; 8 bases are shared with TRBD1. V lost 4 bases and J lost 3; bases outside the gene matches: 8. Germline lookup yields CDR1 SGHRS and CDR2 YFSETQ. This CDR3 comprises 15 residues. CDR3 sequence (DNA): TGCGCCAGCAGCCTAGGGGGGACAGGCGAAGAGACCCAGTACTTC. Its translation is CASSLGGTGEETQYF.

The V and J genes are TRBV4-1 and TRBJ1-5, with D possibly matching TRBD1 (5 bases). The CDR3 contains 14 residues. V lost 0 bases and J 2 bases, leaving 5 bases between the germline ends. The germline CDR1 and CDR2 sequences are MGHRA and YSYEKL. The CDR3 coding sequence is TGCGCCAGCAGCCAAGACAGGGGCAATCAGCCCCAGCATTTT. Protein: CASSQDRGNQPQHF.